Shown below are 12 T cell receptor beta chains from a single sample sequenced in a study of PD-1 blockade in classical Hodgkin lymphoma. Each patient's relapse followed autologous stem cell transplantation, and brentuximab vedotin exposure varied. Thawed PBMCs were the source of CD4+ T cells, purified by magnetic negative selection. The data were produced by immunoSEQ multiplex PCR, yet TCRdb's version contains in-frame clones alone and is incomplete. The profile shows around 36,000 clones, 80% to 95% of them singletons. Source: CD4+ T cells from blood, taken at baseline. The receptors were gathered from a human donor with classical Hodgkin lymphoma.

The rearrangement uses TRBV5-1 and TRBJ1-2; unclear D gene. V lost 0 bases and J lost 0, with 6 bases in between. The V gene's germline CDR1 is SGHRS and CDR2 YFSETQ. The CDR3 extends over 14 amino acids. The CDR3 coding sequence is TGCGCCAGCAGCTTGGCCCCGGCTAACTATGGCTACACCTTC. It yields the protein CASSLAPANYGYTF. Looking up the rest from reference TRBV5-1 and TRBJ1-2 gives the full variable domain: KAGVTQTPRYLIKTRGQQVTLSCSPISGHRSVSWYQQTPGQGLQFLFEYFSETQRNKGNFPGRFSGRQFSNSRSEMNVSTLELGDSALYLCASSLAPANYGYTFGSGTRLTVV.

The rearrangement links TRBV6-1 to TRBJ2-7, with 7 bases identical to TRBD2. Per germline, CDR1 MNHNS and CDR2 SASEGT. The trim removed 8 bases at V and 2 bases at J, leaving 6 bases unmatched. CDR3 length: 13 residues. The CDR3 DNA sequence: TGTGCCAGCGGCCTAGCGGCCCCCTACGAGCAGTACTTC. This sequence encodes CASGLAAPYEQYF.

This sequence joins TRBV5-1 and TRBJ2-7; D remains ambiguous. The CDR3 sequence is 15 residues long. The germline gives CDR1 SGHRS, CDR2 YFSETQ. Trimming removed 6 bases from V and 5 bases from J, with 21 bases in between. CDR3 amino acids: CASTPFAEVPNEQYF. The CDR3 region has the DNA TGCGCCAGCACCCCCTTTGCGGAAGTGCCTAACGAGCAGTACTTC.

The V gene is TRBV5-6, the J gene TRBJ2-7; D may be TRBD1 (5 bases). CDR1 SGHDT and CDR2 YYEEEE come from the germline V gene. The CDR3 length is 12 residues. Deletions cut 6 bases from V and 2 bases from J, with 9 bases between. The CDR3 bases are TGTGCCAGCATGTTGACAGCCTACGAGCAGTACTTC. It translates to CASMLTAYEQYF. The full variable domain, with the rest looked up from reference TRBV5-6 and TRBJ2-7, is DAGVTQSPTHLIKTRGQQVTLRCSPKSGHDTVSWYQQALGQGPQFIFQYYEEEERQRGNFPDRFSGHQFPNYSSELNVNALLLGDSALYLCASMLTAYEQYFGPGTRLTVT.

The CDR3 region is CASSLERRPMDEQYF. In DNA form, the CDR3 reads TGCGCCAGCAGCTTGGAACGGAGGCCTATGGACGAGCAGTACTTC. V and J are TRBV5-1 and TRBJ2-7, with a tentative D call TRBD2 (5 bases). Trimming pared 0 bases from V and 5 bases from J, leaving 15 bases between. The germline V gene has CDR1 SGHRS and CDR2 YFSETQ. The CDR3 sequence is 15 residues long.

V and J are TRBV28 and TRBJ1-2; the match to TRBD1 covers 9 bases. Germline lookup yields CDR1 MDHEN and CDR2 SYDVKM. V was clipped by 6 bases and J by 5 bases; unmatched bases: 10. The CDR3 covers 15 residues. The DNA for the CDR3 is TGTGCCAGCAGCTCCTCCGGGACAGGGACATATGGCTACACCTTC. Translated: CASSSSGTGTYGYTF.

This clone was found once. The rearrangement uses TRBV28 and TRBJ2-5; possibly TRBD1 for D (6 bases). The germline CDR1 and CDR2 sequences are MDHEN and SYDVKM. V was shortened by 6 bases and J by 5 bases, with 16 bases between the two germline ends. CDR3 length equals 14 residues. The DNA for the CDR3 is TGTGCCAGCAGGAACACAGGGTGGGACGAGACCCAGTACTTC. This encodes CASRNTGWDETQYF. The full variable domain, completed using reference TRBV28 and TRBJ2-5, is DVKVTQSSRYLVKRTGEKVFLECVQDMDHENMFWYRQDPGLGLRLIYFSYDVKMKEKGDIPEGYSVSREKKERFSLILESASTNQTSMYLCASRNTGWDETQYFGPGTRLLVL.

This chain links TRBV28 with TRBJ2-7; no definite D call. Trimming stripped 6 bases from V and 1 base from J, with 19 bases between. The CDR3 runs to 16 residues. From germline, CDR1 is MDHEN and CDR2 SYDVKM. CDR3 residues: CASSLGSLTLSYEQYF. CDR3 in DNA: TGTGCCAGCAGCTTAGGAAGTCTTACACTTTCCTACGAGCAGTACTTC.

The rearrangement uses TRBV11-3 and TRBJ2-5; 11 bases fit TRBD1. Trimming cost V 4 bases and J 4 bases; bases outside gene matches: 2. Germline V gene data show CDR1 as SGHNT and CDR2 as YENEEA. The CDR3 has 14 residues. CDR3 sequence: CASSSGQGAETQYF. DNA of the CDR3: TGTGCCAGCAGCTCCGGACAGGGGGCAGAGACCCAGTACTTC.

This rearrangement joins TRBV19 to TRBJ1-2; TRBD1 matches 7 bases. V lost 7 bases and J lost 9; bases outside the gene matches: 14. The CDR3 has 14 amino acids. Germline V CDR1 and CDR2: LNHDA, SQIVND (reference sequence). CDR3 bases: TGTGCCAGTACCAATCTGGGGACAGCTCATAGCTACACCTTC. Translated: CASTNLGTAHSYTF.

This chain links TRBV19 with TRBJ1-5; no clear D. The germline V and J ends were trimmed by 3 bases and 2 bases, with 11 bases remaining between them. This CDR3 has 15 amino acids. The V gene's germline CDR1 is LNHDA and CDR2 SQIVND (reference sequence). CDR3 in amino acids: CASSIFLLGNQPQHF. CDR3 sequence (DNA): TGTGCCAGTAGTATTTTTCTTCTTGGCAATCAGCCCCAGCATTTT. Full variable domain (outside the CDR3, taken from reference TRBV19 and TRBJ1-5): DGGITQSPKYLFRKEGQNVTLSCEQNLNHDAMYWYRQDPGQGLRLIYYSQIVNDFQKGDIAEGYSVSREKKESFPLTVTSAQKNPTAFYLCASSIFLLGNQPQHFGDGTRLSIL.

The chain recombines TRBV2 with TRBJ2-3; D gene ambiguous. This CDR3 comprises 12 residues. Trimming took 11 bases from V and 8 from J, leaving 17 bases between them. The germline gives CDR1 SNHLY, CDR2 FYNNEI. Written as DNA, the CDR3 is TGTGCCGGCTCCTCCGAGTTAGGTACGCAGTATTTT. Protein: CAGSSELGTQYF. Combining the CDR3 with reference TRBV2 and TRBJ2-3 gives the whole variable domain EPEVTQTPSHQVTQMGQEVILRCVPISNHLYFYWYRQILGQKVEFLVSFYNNEISEKSEIFDDQFSVERPDGSNFTLKIRSTKLEDSAMYFCAGSSELGTQYFGPGTRLTVL.